A selection of T cell receptor beta chains follows, all from one sample in a study of cytomegalovirus exposure and HLA in healthy donors. This table comes from immunoSEQ multiplex PCR, and its TCRdb copy is limited to in-frame clones, with some not included. The repertoire has more than 250,000 clones, 75% to 90% of them found once; the top ten carry around 0.84%. Sequencing was carried out using PBMCs. The receptors were sampled from a woman in her late teens or twenties in good health and CMV-seronegative. The CDR3 runs from the conserved cysteine through the conserved F or W. D genes are given only for firm matches. Size tells how often a clone was seen (once, few, many) or the class of an expanded clone, and some rows leave it out.

clone size: -
J gene: TRBJ2-3
D gene: -
V gene: TRBV27
CDR3 protein: CASRSYVGGRRNTQYF
CDR3 DNA: TGTGCCAGCAGAAGCTACGTCGGGGGGCGCCGAAATACGCAGTATTTT

clone size: -
J gene: TRBJ2-1
D gene: TRBD2
V gene: TRBV5-1
CDR3 protein: CASSLWTSGTYEQFF
CDR3 DNA: TGCGCCAGCAGCTTGTGGACTAGCGGGACCTATGAGCAGTTCTTC

clone size: -
J gene: TRBJ2-5
D gene: TRBD1
V gene: TRBV28
CDR3 protein: CASTGLGDRGNEETQYF
CDR3 DNA: TGTGCCAGCACCGGCCTTGGGGACAGGGGAAATGAAGAGACCCAGTACTTC

clone size: -
J gene: TRBJ1-2
D gene: TRBD1
V gene: TRBV7-2
CDR3 protein: CASSLRDRGGYTF
CDR3 DNA: TGTGCCAGCAGCCTTCGGGACAGGGGTGGCTACACCTTC

clone size: -
J gene: TRBJ1-1
D gene: -
V gene: TRBV9
CDR3 protein: CASSPRGGGEAFF
CDR3 DNA: TGTGCCAGCAGCCCAAGAGGTGGGGGCGAAGCTTTCTTT

clone size: -
J gene: TRBJ2-5
D gene: -
V gene: TRBV2
CDR3 protein: CASSRTDNSQETQYF
CDR3 DNA: TGTGCCAGCAGTCGGACGGACAACTCCCAAGAGACCCAGTACTTC

clone size: -
J gene: TRBJ1-1
D gene: TRBD1
V gene: TRBV5-4
CDR3 protein: CASSLIQGEAFF
CDR3 DNA: TGTGCCAGCAGCTTAATACAGGGGGAAGCTTTCTTT

clone size: -
J gene: TRBJ1-1
D gene: TRBD1
V gene: TRBV5-4
CDR3 protein: CASSSTGGTEAFF
CDR3 DNA: TGTGCCAGCAGCTCCACAGGGGGGACTGAAGCTTTCTTT

clone size: -
J gene: TRBJ2-7
D gene: TRBD1
V gene: TRBV5-4
CDR3 protein: CASSSLGTGNTYEQYF
CDR3 DNA: TGTGCCAGCAGCTCACTCGGGACAGGGAATACCTACGAGCAGTACTTC

clone size: once
J gene: TRBJ2-7
D gene: TRBD2
V gene: TRBV6-6
CDR3 protein: CASSYRGLGYEQYF
CDR3 DNA: TGTGCCAGCAGTTACAGAGGACTAGGCTACGAGCAGTACTTC

clone size: -
J gene: TRBJ2-5
D gene: TRBD2
V gene: TRBV5-1
CDR3 protein: CASGLTPTLAGEETQYF
CDR3 DNA: TGCGCCAGCGGACTTACCCCGACCCTAGCGGGAGAAGAGACCCAGTACTTC

clone size: -
J gene: TRBJ1-2
D gene: -
V gene: TRBV10-3
CDR3 protein: CAISTTEDYGYTF
CDR3 DNA: TGTGCCATCAGTACGACAGAAGACTATGGCTACACCTTC

clone size: -
J gene: TRBJ1-1
D gene: -
V gene: TRBV11-2
CDR3 protein: CASSHGQYTEAFF
CDR3 DNA: TGTGCCAGCAGCCACGGACAGTACACTGAAGCTTTCTTT

clone size: once
J gene: TRBJ2-7
D gene: TRBD1
V gene: TRBV7-8
CDR3 protein: CASSPLGQGAYEQYF
CDR3 DNA: TGTGCCAGCAGCCCACTGGGACAGGGGGCCTACGAGCAGTACTTC

clone size: -
J gene: TRBJ2-5
D gene: TRBD2
V gene: TRBV29-1
CDR3 protein: CSANSLAGVETQYF
CDR3 DNA: TGCAGTGCTAATTCACTAGCGGGAGTGGAGACCCAGTACTTC

clone size: few
J gene: TRBJ1-2
D gene: -
V gene: TRBV4-3
CDR3 protein: CASSTHRRDYGYTF
CDR3 DNA: TGCGCCAGCAGCACCCACAGGCGAGACTATGGCTACACCTTC

clone size: -
J gene: TRBJ2-4
D gene: TRBD2
V gene: TRBV15
CDR3 protein: CATSRDRGTAGGDIQYF
CDR3 DNA: TGTGCCACCAGCAGAGATAGGGGCACGGCCGGGGGGGACATTCAGTACTTC

clone size: -
J gene: TRBJ2-5
D gene: -
V gene: TRBV5-1
CDR3 protein: CASSESGATIQETQYF
CDR3 DNA: TGCGCCAGCAGCGAGTCAGGGGCCACCATCCAAGAGACCCAGTACTTC